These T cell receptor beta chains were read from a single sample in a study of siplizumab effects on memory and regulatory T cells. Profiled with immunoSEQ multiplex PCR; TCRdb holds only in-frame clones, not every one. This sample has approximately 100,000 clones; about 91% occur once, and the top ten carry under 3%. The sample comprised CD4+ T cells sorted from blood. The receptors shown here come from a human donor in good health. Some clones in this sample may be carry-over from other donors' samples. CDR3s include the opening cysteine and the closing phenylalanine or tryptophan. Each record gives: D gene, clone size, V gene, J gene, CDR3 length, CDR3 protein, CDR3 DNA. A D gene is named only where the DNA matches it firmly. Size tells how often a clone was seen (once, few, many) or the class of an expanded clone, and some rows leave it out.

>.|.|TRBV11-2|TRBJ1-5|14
CASSLAGPNQPQHF
TGTGCCAGCAGTCTAGCCGGACCCAATCAGCCCCAGCATTTT
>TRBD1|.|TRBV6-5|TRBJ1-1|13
CASRKQQGTEAFF
TGTGCCAGCAGGAAACAACAGGGGACTGAAGCTTTCTTT
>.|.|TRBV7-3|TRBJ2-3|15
CASSLSLGNTDTQYF
TGTGCCAGCAGCTTATCGTTGGGGAACACAGATACGCAGTATTTT
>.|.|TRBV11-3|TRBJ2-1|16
CASSLDPGITHNEQFF
TGTGCCAGCAGCTTAGATCCGGGGATAACCCACAATGAGCAGTTCTTC
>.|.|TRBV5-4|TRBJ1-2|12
CASSLEPYGYTF
TGTGCCAGCAGCTTGGAACCCTATGGCTACACCTTC
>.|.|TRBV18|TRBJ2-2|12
CASSVGTGELFF
TGTGCCAGCTCAGTTGGGACCGGGGAGCTGTTTTTT
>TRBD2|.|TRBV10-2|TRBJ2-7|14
CASRGTSESYEQYF
TGCGCCAGCAGGGGGACTAGCGAATCCTACGAGCAGTACTTC
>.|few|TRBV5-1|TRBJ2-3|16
CASSGIEVTSTDTQYF
TGCGCCAGCAGCGGGATCGAGGTGACTAGCACAGATACGCAGTATTTT
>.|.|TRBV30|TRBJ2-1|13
CAWTQRVDNEQFF
TGTGCCTGGACTCAGCGGGTAGACAATGAGCAGTTCTTC
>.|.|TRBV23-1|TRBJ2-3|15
CASSQSGQDTDTQYF
TGCGCCAGCAGTCAATCGGGGCAGGACACAGATACGCAGTATTTT
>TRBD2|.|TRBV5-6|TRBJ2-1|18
CASSLRPGTSGRRNEQFF
TGTGCCAGCAGCCTACGTCCCGGGACTAGCGGGAGGAGAAATGAGCAGTTCTTC
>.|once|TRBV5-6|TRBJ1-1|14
CASSLVPGNTEAFF
TGTGCCAGCAGCTTGGTCCCGGGTAACACTGAAGCTTTCTTT
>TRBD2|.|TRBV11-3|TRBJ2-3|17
CASSLGGGRTPTDTQYF
TGTGCCAGCAGCTTAGGGGGCGGGAGGACCCCCACAGATACGCAGTATTTT
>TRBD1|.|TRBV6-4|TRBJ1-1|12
CASSGDRGRAFF
TGTGCCAGCAGTGGCGACAGGGGTAGGGCTTTCTTT
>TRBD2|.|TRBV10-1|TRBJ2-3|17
CASRSRTSGRLTDTQYF
TGCGCCAGCAGATCGCGGACTAGCGGGAGACTCACAGATACGCAGTATTTT
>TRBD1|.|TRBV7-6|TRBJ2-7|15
CASSPGTGGYYEQYF
TGTGCCAGCAGCCCCGGGACAGGGGGCTACTACGAGCAGTACTTC
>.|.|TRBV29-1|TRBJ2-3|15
CSVEDLGTPQDTQYF
TGCAGCGTTGAAGATCTAGGAACGCCCCAAGATACGCAGTATTTT
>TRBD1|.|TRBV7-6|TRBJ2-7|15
CASSLGQGANYEQYF
TGTGCCAGCAGCTTAGGCCAGGGGGCGAACTACGAGCAGTACTTC
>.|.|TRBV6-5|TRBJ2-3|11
CASSYGYTQYF
TGTGCCAGCAGTTACGGATATACGCAGTATTTT
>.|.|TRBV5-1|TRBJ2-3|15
CASSGGAALTDTQYF
TGCGCCAGCAGCGGAGGGGCTGCTTTGACAGATACGCAGTATTTT